These 6 T cell receptor beta chains were all obtained from the same sample, sequenced in a study of OX40 agonist ivuxolimab in advanced cancers. Measured with immunoSEQ multiplex PCR; TCRdb has only the in-frame clones, and not every one. Among around 80,000 clones listed, approximately 84% were seen once. This specimen was CD4+ or CD8+ T cells sorted from blood, taken in a trial of the OX40 agonist ivuxolimab. The source of these receptors is an adult with an advanced solid tumor such as melanoma, head and neck, liver or kidney cancer.

In the case of this clone: Other nucleotide sequences from this sample produce the same CDR3. The genes are TRBV5-1 and TRBJ1-4; tentatively, D is TRBD1 (5 bases). The CDR3 consists of 15 residues. V was pared by 2 bases and J by 4 bases, with 12 bases between. The germline CDR1 and CDR2 sequences are SGHRS and YFSETQ. The CDR3 region is CASSLSGTDNEKLFF. The CDR3 DNA reads as TGCGCCAGCAGCTTATCCGGGACGGATAATGAAAAACTGTTTTTT.

The V gene is TRBV2, the J gene TRBJ2-7; D is uncertain. The germline V gene has CDR1 SNHLY and CDR2 FYNNEI. The V gene lost 6 bases and the J gene lost 4 bases, with 10 bases spanning the gap. CDR3 length: 12 residues. The chain's CDR3 is CASSPEGYEQYF. The CDR3 nucleotides are TGTGCCAGCAGCCCCGAAGGGTACGAGCAGTACTTC. The full variable domain, with the rest looked up from reference TRBV2 and TRBJ2-7, is EPEVTQTPSHQVTQMGQEVILRCVPISNHLYFYWYRQILGQKVEFLVSFYNNEISEKSEIFDDQFSVERPDGSNFTLKIRSTKLEDSAMYFCASSPEGYEQYFGPGTRLTVT.

The rearrangement joins TRBV6-1 to TRBJ2-7, with 8 bases lining up with TRBD1. The CDR3 covers 15 residues. Trimming cost V 7 bases and J 0 bases; bases outside gene matches: 8. CDR1 and CDR2 (germline): MNHNS, SASEGT. CDR3 nucleotide sequence: TGTGCCAGCATCTGGGACAGGATTTACTCCTACGAGCAGTACTTC. Translation gives CASIWDRIYSYEQYF.

This chain uses TRBV15 with TRBJ2-7; the match to TRBD2 covers 7 bases. The germline CDR1 and CDR2 sequences are LNHNV and YYDKDF (reference sequence). V was clipped by 3 bases and J by 6 bases; unmatched bases: 11. CDR3 length: 15 amino acids. DNA for the CDR3: TGTGCCACCAGCAGCGGACGGGGACTACTTCCCGAGCAGTACTTC. This codes for CATSSGRGLLPEQYF.

The V and J genes are TRBV7-8 and TRBJ2-7, with D unresolved. CDR3 size: 11 residues. V was clipped by 5 bases and J by 7 bases, with 9 bases between them. Germline V gives CDR1 SGHVS, CDR2 FQNEAQ. The CDR3 sequence is CASSTLVEQYF. The CDR3 coding sequence is TGTGCCAGCAGCACACTTGTGGAGCAGTACTTC.

This sequence joins TRBV15 and TRBJ1-1, with 8 nucleotides matching TRBD1. The CDR3 is 14 amino acids. Germline CDR1 and CDR2: LNHNV and YYDKDF (reference sequence). V lost 2 bases to trimming and J lost 6 bases; unmatched junction nucleotides: 5. The CDR3 sequence is CATSRHDRGSEAFF. The CDR3 DNA reads TGTGCCACCAGCAGACACGACAGGGGCTCTGAAGCTTTCTTT.